The entry below gives a single TCR beta chain sequence along with its context. The antigen is undetermined. The record originates from a study of T cell repertoires in ileal Crohn's disease. About the study: At postoperative colonoscopy, neoterminal ileum biopsies were taken as M6. Study-wide results and caveats: Active smokers at surgery had more clonal expansions than non-smokers.

Specified time point: neoterminal ileum biopsy at postoperative endoscopy, about 6 months after surgery. The V end was cut by 9 bases, the J end by 2 bases, with 14 bases between. Germline loops: CDR1 MNHNS, CDR2 SASEGT. This CDR3 has 14 residues. Per sample, roughly 500 nanograms of biopsy DNA were TCRB immunosequenced. The data were produced by immunoSEQ multiplex PCR, yet TCRdb's version contains in-frame clones alone and is incomplete. The sample includes roughly 62,000 clones, roughly 91% of them seen just once. Sequenced input: ileal tissue. This sequence was found in an adult with Crohn's disease. The chain has TRBV6-1 and TRBJ1-5; D is perhaps TRBD1 (5 bases). The CDR3 DNA reads as TGTGCCAGTGGAGGGGAATTCGGCAATCAGCCCCAGCATTTT. It codes for CASGGEFGNQPQHF.